The rows below give T cell receptor beta chains drawn from one sample of a study of shared clonotypes between healthy human individuals. Generated by immunoSEQ multiplex PCR, the TCRdb table keeps only in-frame clones and is missing some. Here the sample spans about 1,900,000 clones, 85% to 95% being singletons. The source material was naive CD8+ T cells sorted from blood. These receptors came from a man in his late teens or twenties in good health. CDR3s include the opening cysteine and the closing phenylalanine or tryptophan. A D gene is named only where the DNA matches it firmly. Expanded clones are given a class, and other clones once, few, many or no size at all.

CDR3 DNA: TGTGCCAGCAGCGGTAGCACATCGGGCTATGGCTACACCTTC; CDR3 protein: CASSGSTSGYGYTF; clone size: -; D gene: -; V gene: TRBV9; J gene: TRBJ1-2
CDR3 DNA: TGTGCCAGCAGTTACAGAACTAATGAAAAACTGTTTTTT; CDR3 protein: CASSYRTNEKLFF; clone size: -; D gene: -; V gene: TRBV6-5; J gene: TRBJ1-4
CDR3 DNA: TGTGCCAGCAGTTTAGGGACAGAGATTCAACCCTACGAGCAGTACTTC; CDR3 protein: CASSLGTEIQPYEQYF; clone size: -; D gene: TRBD1; V gene: TRBV28; J gene: TRBJ2-7
CDR3 DNA: TGTGCCAGCAGTTACGGGGGGGGACCCGACACCATATATTTT; CDR3 protein: CASSYGGGPDTIYF; clone size: once; D gene: -; V gene: TRBV6-5; J gene: TRBJ1-3
CDR3 DNA: TGTGCCAGCAGTAACCCGGAGTCGGATGGCTACACCTTC; CDR3 protein: CASSNPESDGYTF; clone size: -; D gene: -; V gene: TRBV6-5; J gene: TRBJ1-2
CDR3 DNA: TGTGCCAGCAGCTTGGGGCGGGCCGCGTCCTACGAGCAGTACTTC; CDR3 protein: CASSLGRAASYEQYF; clone size: -; D gene: -; V gene: TRBV7-2; J gene: TRBJ2-7
CDR3 DNA: TGTGCCTGGAGTGTAGGGGCGGGCAGCTCCTACGAGCAGTACTTC; CDR3 protein: CAWSVGAGSSYEQYF; clone size: -; D gene: -; V gene: TRBV30; J gene: TRBJ2-7
CDR3 DNA: TGCGCCAGCAGCTTGGCCGGGACTAGCGGGCTGCAGTATTTT; CDR3 protein: CASSLAGTSGLQYF; clone size: -; D gene: TRBD2; V gene: TRBV5-1; J gene: TRBJ2-3
CDR3 DNA: TGTGCCAGCTTCGGACAAACCGACGAGCAGTACTTC; CDR3 protein: CASFGQTDEQYF; clone size: -; D gene: -; V gene: TRBV11-2; J gene: TRBJ2-7
CDR3 DNA: TGTGCCAGCAGCTTAGGTCCAGCGGGAGGGCCCGTGGCCGGGGAGCTGTTTTTT; CDR3 protein: CASSLGPAGGPVAGELFF; clone size: -; D gene: TRBD2; V gene: TRBV11-2; J gene: TRBJ2-2
CDR3 DNA: TGTGCCAGCAGTGACCCGACTAGCTTCCACGAGCAGTACTTC; CDR3 protein: CASSDPTSFHEQYF; clone size: -; D gene: TRBD2; V gene: TRBV6-1; J gene: TRBJ2-7
CDR3 DNA: TGCAGCGCCCGACAGGGCTCCTACGAGCAGTACTTC; CDR3 protein: CSARQGSYEQYF; clone size: -; D gene: TRBD1; V gene: TRBV29-1; J gene: TRBJ2-7
CDR3 DNA: TGTGCCAGCAGCGCAGGACAGGGGAAGACCTACGAGCAGTACTTC; CDR3 protein: CASSAGQGKTYEQYF; clone size: once; D gene: TRBD1; V gene: TRBV9; J gene: TRBJ2-7
CDR3 DNA: TGTGCCAGCAGTTACTCAGAGGGTGGGGGCTACACCTTC; CDR3 protein: CASSYSEGGGYTF; clone size: -; D gene: -; V gene: TRBV6-5; J gene: TRBJ1-2
CDR3 DNA: TGTGCCAGCAGCTTAAAACCCCGGGGGCAGAACACTGAAGCTTTCTTT; CDR3 protein: CASSLKPRGQNTEAFF; clone size: -; D gene: -; V gene: TRBV7-3; J gene: TRBJ1-1
CDR3 DNA: TGTGCCACCAGCACACAGGGTCTGGACTACGAGCAGTACTTC; CDR3 protein: CATSTQGLDYEQYF; clone size: -; D gene: -; V gene: TRBV15; J gene: TRBJ2-7
CDR3 DNA: TGTGCCAGCAGTTTTGCTGGGGTTTCTGACGAGCAGTACTTC; CDR3 protein: CASSFAGVSDEQYF; clone size: -; D gene: -; V gene: TRBV27; J gene: TRBJ2-7
CDR3 DNA: TGTGCCAGCAGCGTGGCCGGGACAGGGGCCCGCACAGATACGCAGTATTTT; CDR3 protein: CASSVAGTGARTDTQYF; clone size: -; D gene: TRBD1; V gene: TRBV9; J gene: TRBJ2-3
CDR3 DNA: TGTGCCACCAGCAGAGTGTACCAGGGGTTATGGAACACTGAAGCTTTCTTT; CDR3 protein: CATSRVYQGLWNTEAFF; clone size: -; D gene: -; V gene: TRBV15; J gene: TRBJ1-1
CDR3 DNA: TGTGCCATCAACCTAGGAGCGGGGTGGGGCCCAGATACGCAGTATTTT; CDR3 protein: CAINLGAGWGPDTQYF; clone size: -; D gene: TRBD2; V gene: TRBV10-3; J gene: TRBJ2-3
CDR3 DNA: TGTGCCAGCAGTCTGTCGGGGGGTGCCCATTTAAATGAGCAGTTCTTC; CDR3 protein: CASSLSGGAHLNEQFF; clone size: -; D gene: TRBD2; V gene: TRBV7-8; J gene: TRBJ2-1
CDR3 DNA: TGTGCCAGCAGCTTGGAAGCGCTTGAAGCTTTCTTT; CDR3 protein: CASSLEALEAFF; clone size: -; D gene: -; V gene: TRBV5-4; J gene: TRBJ1-1
CDR3 DNA: TGTGCCAGCAGCGTAGGTGAGGATACGCAGTATTTT; CDR3 protein: CASSVGEDTQYF; clone size: -; D gene: -; V gene: TRBV9; J gene: TRBJ2-3
CDR3 DNA: TGCGCCAGCAGTGAAACTAGAGTTCTATACAATGAGCAGTTCTTC; CDR3 protein: CASSETRVLYNEQFF; clone size: once; D gene: -; V gene: TRBV10-1; J gene: TRBJ2-1
CDR3 DNA: TGTGCCAGCAGCGTTGGGACAGTCGAGGAGACCCAGTACTTC; CDR3 protein: CASSVGTVEETQYF; clone size: -; D gene: TRBD1; V gene: TRBV9; J gene: TRBJ2-5
CDR3 DNA: TGCAGTGCTAGGACTGAGGGAACGCAGTATTTT; CDR3 protein: CSARTEGTQYF; clone size: -; D gene: -; V gene: TRBV20-1; J gene: TRBJ2-3
CDR3 DNA: TGTGCCTGGAGTGACCAGGGCGGCTACGAGCAGTACTTC; CDR3 protein: CAWSDQGGYEQYF; clone size: -; D gene: -; V gene: TRBV30; J gene: TRBJ2-7
CDR3 DNA: TGTGCCAGCAGCTATAACACCTATTACACTGAAGCTTTCTTT; CDR3 protein: CASSYNTYYTEAFF; clone size: -; D gene: -; V gene: TRBV5-5; J gene: TRBJ1-1
CDR3 DNA: TGCGCCAGCAGCTTGCAGGGGTCAGCCTACGAGCAGTACTTC; CDR3 protein: CASSLQGSAYEQYF; clone size: -; D gene: -; V gene: TRBV5-1; J gene: TRBJ2-7
CDR3 DNA: TGTGCCAGCAGCATCAACCCGGACAGGGTAAATGAAAAACTGTTTTTT; CDR3 protein: CASSINPDRVNEKLFF; clone size: -; D gene: TRBD1; V gene: TRBV7-9; J gene: TRBJ1-4
CDR3 DNA: TGCGCCAGCAGCCAAGAAAGGACAGGGGACACCGGGGAGCTGTTTTTT; CDR3 protein: CASSQERTGDTGELFF; clone size: -; D gene: TRBD1; V gene: TRBV4-3; J gene: TRBJ2-2
CDR3 DNA: TGTGCCAGCAGCCAACAGGGGTCGCAGGGGGCTTACCAGCCCCAGCATTTT; CDR3 protein: CASSQQGSQGAYQPQHF; clone size: once; D gene: TRBD1; V gene: TRBV7-9; J gene: TRBJ1-5
CDR3 DNA: TGTGCCAGCAGTTTAAACCCCATGGAGTACGAGCAGTACTTC; CDR3 protein: CASSLNPMEYEQYF; clone size: -; D gene: -; V gene: TRBV28; J gene: TRBJ2-7
CDR3 DNA: TGTGCCAGCAGCTCTACAGATGGGAGATACAATGAGCAGTTCTTC; CDR3 protein: CASSSTDGRYNEQFF; clone size: -; D gene: -; V gene: TRBV28; J gene: TRBJ2-1